These 12 T cell receptor beta chains came from one sample sequenced in a study of cytomegalovirus exposure and HLA in healthy donors. PCR amplification relied on 60 Vbeta primers (plus 13 Jbeta primers). Profiled with immunoSEQ multiplex PCR; TCRdb holds only in-frame clones, not every one. The sample shows approximately 150,000 clones, 65% to 80% of them seen only once. Specimen: PBMCs. The receptors come from a middle-aged woman in good health and CMV-seronegative.

This clone has just a few counts. The chain uses TRBV5-1 and TRBJ2-7, with 7 bases identical to TRBD1. Germline CDR1 and CDR2: SGHRS and YFSETQ. This CDR3 is 19 amino acids long. Unmatched junction bases numbered 16, after V lost 1 base and J lost 0 bases. This CDR3 is CASSLSLGTDLTSSYEQYF. CDR3 sequence (DNA): TGCGCCAGCAGCTTGAGCCTAGGGACAGACCTTACCAGCTCCTACGAGCAGTACTTC.

The rearrangement uses TRBV5-1 and TRBJ1-2, with D perhaps matching TRBD1 (6 bases). Between the trimmed V and J ends, which lost 0 bases and 6 bases, there was a span of 9 bases. CDR3 size: 13 residues. CDR1 and CDR2 (germline): SGHRS, YFSETQ. This chain's CDR3 is CASSLGGGDGYTF. Written as DNA, the CDR3 is TGCGCCAGCAGCTTGGGAGGGGGTGATGGCTACACCTTC. The complete variable domain, with remaining parts taken from reference TRBV5-1 and TRBJ1-2, reads KAGVTQTPRYLIKTRGQQVTLSCSPISGHRSVSWYQQTPGQGLQFLFEYFSETQRNKGNFPGRFSGRQFSNSRSEMNVSTLELGDSALYLCASSLGGGDGYTFGSGTRLTVV.

This sequence joins TRBV4-1 and TRBJ1-1; tentative D call: TRBD1 (5 bases). The V end lost 4 bases, the J end lost 4 bases, and 16 bases lay between the germline ends. This CDR3 has 15 amino acids. CDR1 is MGHRA, CDR2 YSYEKL, per germline. CDR3: CASSPLGAGGTEAFF. Here the CDR3 DNA reads TGCGCCAGCAGCCCGCTTGGGGCTGGCGGCACTGAAGCTTTCTTT.

This chain uses TRBV14 with TRBJ2-5, with a weak D call TRBD1 (7 bases). Trimming stripped 1 base from V and 5 bases from J, with 17 bases between. Germline V CDR1 and CDR2: SGHDN, FVKESK. The CDR3 covers 16 residues. The DNA of the CDR3 is TGTGCCAGCAGCCAAGGAGGCAGGGGGGCCTTTGAGACCCAGTACTTC. It is translated as CASSQGGRGAFETQYF.

The gene calls are TRBV27 and TRBJ2-1, with 7 bases aligning to TRBD2. With 3 bases clipped from V and 7 bases from J, the junction kept 12 bases outside the gene matches. In germline, CDR1 is MNHEY, CDR2 SMNVEV (reference sequence). The CDR3 is 16 amino acids. The CDR3 spells CASSFWSGNWRNEQFF. The CDR3 coding sequence is TGTGCCAGCAGTTTTTGGAGCGGGAACTGGAGGAATGAGCAGTTCTTC.

This chain connects TRBV13 to TRBJ2-7, with 8 bases fitting TRBD1. The germline V gene encodes CDR1 PRHDT and CDR2 FYEKMQ (reference sequence). This CDR3 is 16 amino acids long. V gave up 2 bases and J gave up 0 bases; unmatched junction bases: 6. Written as DNA, the CDR3 is TGTGCCAGCAGCTTAACGACAGGGGTAGGCTCCTACGAGCAGTACTTC. Amino acid sequence: CASSLTTGVGSYEQYF.

As to this clone: The same CDR3 also results from other DNA sequences found in this sample. The CDR3 reads CASSQGYEQYF. The CDR3 nucleotides are TGTGCCAGCAGTCAGGGTTACGAGCAGTACTTC. The chain recombines TRBV2 with TRBJ2-7, with D possibly being TRBD1 (5 bases). The CDR3 is 11 residues long. The germline V gene has CDR1 SNHLY and CDR2 FYNNEI. Trimming stripped 5 bases from V and 4 bases from J, with 6 bases between.

CDR3 nucleotides: TGTGCCTGGAGAGGGGACAGGAGTGAGCCTGCAACTAATGAAAAACTGTTTTTT. Translating gives CAWRGDRSEPATNEKLFF. The chain carries TRBV30 and TRBJ1-4, with TRBD1 matching 8 bases. After removal of 3 bases from V and 0 bases from J, the junction contained 12 bases not matched to a gene. In germline, CDR1 is GTSNPN, CDR2 SVGIG (reference sequence). This CDR3 comprises 18 residues.

This chain joins TRBV7-9 and TRBJ1-1; tentative D call: TRBD1 (6 bases). In germline, CDR1 is SEHNR, CDR2 FQNEAQ (reference sequence). V lost 5 bases and J 0 bases, leaving 13 bases between the germline ends. The length of the CDR3 is 15 residues. For the CDR3, the DNA is TGTGCCAGCAGCATTCGGACAGATATGAACACTGAAGCTTTCTTT. Its protein is CASSIRTDMNTEAFF.

This clone was found a few times. The V and J genes are TRBV4-1 and TRBJ1-2, with D perhaps TRBD1 (5 bases). Trimming removed 4 bases at V and 4 bases at J, with 10 bases between. Germline lookup yields CDR1 MGHRA and CDR2 YSYEKL. The CDR3 consists of 13 residues. The CDR3 sequence: CASSPDTSYGYTF. The DNA of the CDR3 is TGCGCCAGCAGCCCGGACACTTCCTATGGCTACACCTTC.

In this sample, this clone turned up a few times. The J gene is TRBJ2-1, the V gene TRBV5-1, with TRBD1 identical over 8 bases. V lost 4 bases to trimming and J lost 7 bases; unmatched junction nucleotides: 10. The CDR3 is made up of 15 amino acids. Germline values: CDR1 SGHRS, CDR2 YFSETQ. DNA for the CDR3: TGCGCCAGCAGCCTGGACAGGGTCGGGGCGAATGAGCAGTTCTTC. Amino acids: CASSLDRVGANEQFF.

The chain is built from TRBV19 and TRBJ1-2, with 9 bases identical to TRBD1. J was trimmed by 5 bases and V by 3 bases; bases with no gene match: 4. Per germline, CDR1 LNHDA and CDR2 SQIVND (reference sequence). CDR3 length: 14 amino acids. The CDR3 DNA reads as TGTGCCAGTAGTATGGCCGGACAGGGGTATGGCTACACCTTC. Translation: CASSMAGQGYGYTF.